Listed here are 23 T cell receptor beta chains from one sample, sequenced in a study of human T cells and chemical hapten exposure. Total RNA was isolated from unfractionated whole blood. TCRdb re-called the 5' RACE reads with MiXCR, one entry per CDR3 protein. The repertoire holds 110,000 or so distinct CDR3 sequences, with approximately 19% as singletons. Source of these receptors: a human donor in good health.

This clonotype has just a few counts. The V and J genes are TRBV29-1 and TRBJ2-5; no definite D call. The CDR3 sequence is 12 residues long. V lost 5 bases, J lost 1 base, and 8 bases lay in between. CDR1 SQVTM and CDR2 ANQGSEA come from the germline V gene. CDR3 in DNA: TGCAGCGTTCTCACAGCCCAAGAGACCCAGTACTTC. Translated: CSVLTAQETQYF.

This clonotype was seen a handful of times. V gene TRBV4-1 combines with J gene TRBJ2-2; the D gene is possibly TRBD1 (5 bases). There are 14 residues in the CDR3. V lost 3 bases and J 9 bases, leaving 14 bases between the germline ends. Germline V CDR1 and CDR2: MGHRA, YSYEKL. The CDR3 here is CASSHPDSDRELFF. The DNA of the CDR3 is TGCGCCAGCAGCCATCCAGACTCGGACAGGGAGCTGTTTTTT.

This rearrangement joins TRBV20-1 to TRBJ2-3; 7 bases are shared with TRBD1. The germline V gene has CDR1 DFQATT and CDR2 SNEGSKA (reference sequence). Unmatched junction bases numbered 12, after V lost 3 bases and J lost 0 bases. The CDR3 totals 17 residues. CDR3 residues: CSASLPTLQGSTDTQYF. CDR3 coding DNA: TGCAGTGCTAGCCTACCAACCCTACAGGGGAGCACAGATACGCAGTATTTT.

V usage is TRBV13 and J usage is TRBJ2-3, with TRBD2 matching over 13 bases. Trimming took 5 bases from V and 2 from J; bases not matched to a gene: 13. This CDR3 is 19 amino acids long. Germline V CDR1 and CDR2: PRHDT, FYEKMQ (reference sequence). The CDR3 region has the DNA TGTGCCAGCAGCCTTCGGACTAGCGGGAGAAGTTGGAACACAGATACGCAGTATTTT. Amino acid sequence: CASSLRTSGRSWNTDTQYF.

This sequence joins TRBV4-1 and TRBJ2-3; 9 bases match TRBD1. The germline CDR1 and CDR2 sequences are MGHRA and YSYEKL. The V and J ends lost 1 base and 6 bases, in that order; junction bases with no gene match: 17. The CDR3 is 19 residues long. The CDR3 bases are TGCGCCAGCAGCCAAGCTAGCCACAGGGGGCTTACCCTCCGGGATACGCAGTATTTT. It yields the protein CASSQASHRGLTLRDTQYF.

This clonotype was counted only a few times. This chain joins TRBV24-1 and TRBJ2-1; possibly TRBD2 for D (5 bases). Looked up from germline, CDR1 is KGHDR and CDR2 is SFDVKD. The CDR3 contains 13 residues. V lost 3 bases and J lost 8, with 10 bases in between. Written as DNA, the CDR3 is TGTGCCACCAGTGATCCGGGGAGTGATGAGCAGTTCTTC. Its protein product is CATSDPGSDEQFF.

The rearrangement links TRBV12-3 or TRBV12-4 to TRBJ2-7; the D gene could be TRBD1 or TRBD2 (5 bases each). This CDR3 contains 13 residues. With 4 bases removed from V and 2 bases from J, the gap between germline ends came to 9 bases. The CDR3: CASSSGTTYEQYF. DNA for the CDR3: TGTGCCAGCAGTTCCGGGACCACCTACGAGCAGTACTTC.

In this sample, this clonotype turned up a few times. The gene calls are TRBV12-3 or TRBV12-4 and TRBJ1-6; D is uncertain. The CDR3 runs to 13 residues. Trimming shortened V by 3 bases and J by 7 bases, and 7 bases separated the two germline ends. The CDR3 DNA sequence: TGTGCCAGCAGTTTGATTCGGAATTCACCCCTCCACTTT. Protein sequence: CASSLIRNSPLHF.

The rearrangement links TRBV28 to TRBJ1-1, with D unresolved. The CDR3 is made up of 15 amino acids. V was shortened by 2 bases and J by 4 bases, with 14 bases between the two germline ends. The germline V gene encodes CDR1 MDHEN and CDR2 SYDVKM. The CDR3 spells CASSLHRGGGTEAFF. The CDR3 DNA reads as TGTGCCAGCAGTTTACACCGGGGAGGTGGCACTGAAGCTTTCTTT. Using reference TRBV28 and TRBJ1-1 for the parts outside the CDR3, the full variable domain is DVKVTQSSRYLVKRTGEKVFLECVQDMDHENMFWYRQDPGLGLRLIYFSYDVKMKEKGDIPEGYSVSREKKERFSLILESASTNQTSMYLCASSLHRGGGTEAFFGQGTRLTVV.

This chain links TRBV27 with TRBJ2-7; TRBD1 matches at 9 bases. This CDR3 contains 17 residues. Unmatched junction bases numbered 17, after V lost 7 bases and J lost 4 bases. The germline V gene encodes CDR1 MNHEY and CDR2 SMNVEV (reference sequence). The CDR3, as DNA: TGTGCCAGCACCTCCTATCGGGTTGGACAGGGGACGTACGAGCAGTACTTC. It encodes CASTSYRVGQGTYEQYF.

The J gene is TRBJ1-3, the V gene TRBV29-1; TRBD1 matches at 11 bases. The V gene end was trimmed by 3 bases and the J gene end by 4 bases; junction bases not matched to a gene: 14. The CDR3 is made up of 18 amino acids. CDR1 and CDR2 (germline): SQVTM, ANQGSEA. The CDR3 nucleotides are TGCAGCGTTGAGAAGAGAGGACAGGGGGCGATGAGAGGAAACACCATATATTTT. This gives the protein CSVEKRGQGAMRGNTIYF.

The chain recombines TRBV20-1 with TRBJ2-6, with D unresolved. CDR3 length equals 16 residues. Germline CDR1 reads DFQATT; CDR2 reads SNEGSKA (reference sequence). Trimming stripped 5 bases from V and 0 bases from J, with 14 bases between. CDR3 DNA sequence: TGCAGTGCTCCATCGGTCAGCTTCTCTGGGGCCAACGTCCTGACTTTC. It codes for CSAPSVSFSGANVLTF.

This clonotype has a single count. This CDR3 is CASSFPVSYEQYF. The CDR3 DNA is TGTGCCAGCAGCTTCCCTGTGTCCTACGAGCAGTACTTC. V is TRBV11-2 and J is TRBJ2-7, with no clear D. V was shortened by 3 bases and J by 1 base, with 7 bases between the two germline ends. Germline loops: CDR1 SGHAT, CDR2 FQNNGV. The CDR3 sequence is 13 residues long.

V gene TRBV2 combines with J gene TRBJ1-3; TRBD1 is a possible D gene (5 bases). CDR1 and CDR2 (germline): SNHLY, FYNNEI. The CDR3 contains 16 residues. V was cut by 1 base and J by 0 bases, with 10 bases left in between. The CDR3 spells CASSEVGPGSGNTIYF. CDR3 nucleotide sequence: TGTGCCAGCAGTGAAGTGGGACCCGGCTCTGGAAACACCATATATTTT.

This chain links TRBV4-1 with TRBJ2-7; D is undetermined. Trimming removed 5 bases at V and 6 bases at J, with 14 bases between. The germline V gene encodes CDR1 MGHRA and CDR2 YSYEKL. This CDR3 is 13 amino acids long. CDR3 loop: CASSSRPSFEQYF. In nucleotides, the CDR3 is TGCGCCAGCAGCTCCCGGCCTTCTTTCGAGCAGTACTTC.

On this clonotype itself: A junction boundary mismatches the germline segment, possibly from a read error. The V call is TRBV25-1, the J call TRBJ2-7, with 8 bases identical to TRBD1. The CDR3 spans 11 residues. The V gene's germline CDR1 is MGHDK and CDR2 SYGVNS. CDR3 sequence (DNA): TGTGCCAGCCGATACCGACAGGGGAACCCCTTC. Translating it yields CASRYRQGNPF.

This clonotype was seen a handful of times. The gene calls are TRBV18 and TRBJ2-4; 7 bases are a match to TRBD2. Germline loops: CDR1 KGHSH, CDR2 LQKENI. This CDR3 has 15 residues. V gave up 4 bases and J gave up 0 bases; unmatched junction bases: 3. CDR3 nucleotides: TGTGCCAGCTCACGGGACTACCTAGCCAAAAACATTCAGTACTTC. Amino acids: CASSRDYLAKNIQYF. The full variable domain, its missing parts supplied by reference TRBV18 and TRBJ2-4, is NAGVMQNPRHLVRRRGQEARLRCSPMKGHSHVYWYRQLPEEGLKFMVYLQKENIIDESGMPKERFSAEFPKEGPSILRIQQVVRGDSAAYFCASSRDYLAKNIQYFGAGTRLSVL.

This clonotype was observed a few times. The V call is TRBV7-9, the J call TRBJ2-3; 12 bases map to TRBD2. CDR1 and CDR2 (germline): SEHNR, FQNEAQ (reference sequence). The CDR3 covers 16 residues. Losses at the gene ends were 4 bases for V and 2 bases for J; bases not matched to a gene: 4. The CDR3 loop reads CASSSGLAGPTDTQYF. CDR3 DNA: TGTGCCAGCAGCTCCGGACTAGCGGGACCCACAGATACGCAGTATTTT.

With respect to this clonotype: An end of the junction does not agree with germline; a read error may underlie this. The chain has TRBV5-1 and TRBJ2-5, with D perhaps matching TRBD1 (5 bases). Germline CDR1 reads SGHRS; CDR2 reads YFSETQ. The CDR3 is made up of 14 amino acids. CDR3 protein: CASSLEGRQQTQYF. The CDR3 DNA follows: TGCGCCAGCAGCTTGGAGGGGCGCCAACAGACCCAGTACTTC.

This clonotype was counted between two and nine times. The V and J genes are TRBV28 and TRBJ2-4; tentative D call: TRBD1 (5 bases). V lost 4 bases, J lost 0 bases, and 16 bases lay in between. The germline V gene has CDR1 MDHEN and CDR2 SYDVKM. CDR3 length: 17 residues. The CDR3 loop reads CASSSNPGQIAKNIQYF. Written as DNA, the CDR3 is TGTGCCAGCAGTTCAAACCCAGGACAAATAGCCAAAAACATTCAGTACTTC.

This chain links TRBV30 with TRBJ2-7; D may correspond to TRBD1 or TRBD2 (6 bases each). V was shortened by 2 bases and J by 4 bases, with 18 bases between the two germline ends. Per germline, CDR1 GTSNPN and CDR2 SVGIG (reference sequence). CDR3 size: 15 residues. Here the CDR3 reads CAWSPSSGGGYEQYF. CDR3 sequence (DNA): TGTGCCTGGAGTCCCTCCTCAGGAGGGGGGTACGAGCAGTACTTC.

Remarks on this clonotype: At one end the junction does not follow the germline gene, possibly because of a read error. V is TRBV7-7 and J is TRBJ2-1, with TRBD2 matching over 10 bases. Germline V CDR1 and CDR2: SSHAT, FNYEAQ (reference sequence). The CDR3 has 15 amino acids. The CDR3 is CASSPSPSGRLEQFF. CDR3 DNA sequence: TGTGCTAGCAGCCCGAGTCCTAGCGGGAGATTGGAGCAGTTCTTC.

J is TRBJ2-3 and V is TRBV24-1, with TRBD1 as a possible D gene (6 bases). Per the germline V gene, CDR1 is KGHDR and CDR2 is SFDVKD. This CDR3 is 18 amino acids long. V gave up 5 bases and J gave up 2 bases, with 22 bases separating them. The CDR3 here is CATSGDNTQGGITDTQYF. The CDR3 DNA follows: TGTGCCACCAGTGGGGACAACACTCAAGGGGGAATCACAGATACGCAGTATTTT.